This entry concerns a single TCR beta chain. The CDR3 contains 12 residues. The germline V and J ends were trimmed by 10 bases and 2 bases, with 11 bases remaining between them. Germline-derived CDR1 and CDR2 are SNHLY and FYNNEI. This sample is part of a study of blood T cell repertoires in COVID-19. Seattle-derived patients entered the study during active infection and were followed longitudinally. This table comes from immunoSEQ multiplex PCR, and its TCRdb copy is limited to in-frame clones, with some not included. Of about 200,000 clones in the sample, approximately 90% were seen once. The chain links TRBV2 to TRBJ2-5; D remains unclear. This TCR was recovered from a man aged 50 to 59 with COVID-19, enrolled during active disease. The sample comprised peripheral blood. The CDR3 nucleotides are TGTGCCACCATGCACAGTCAAGAGACCCAGTACTTC. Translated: CATMHSQETQYF.